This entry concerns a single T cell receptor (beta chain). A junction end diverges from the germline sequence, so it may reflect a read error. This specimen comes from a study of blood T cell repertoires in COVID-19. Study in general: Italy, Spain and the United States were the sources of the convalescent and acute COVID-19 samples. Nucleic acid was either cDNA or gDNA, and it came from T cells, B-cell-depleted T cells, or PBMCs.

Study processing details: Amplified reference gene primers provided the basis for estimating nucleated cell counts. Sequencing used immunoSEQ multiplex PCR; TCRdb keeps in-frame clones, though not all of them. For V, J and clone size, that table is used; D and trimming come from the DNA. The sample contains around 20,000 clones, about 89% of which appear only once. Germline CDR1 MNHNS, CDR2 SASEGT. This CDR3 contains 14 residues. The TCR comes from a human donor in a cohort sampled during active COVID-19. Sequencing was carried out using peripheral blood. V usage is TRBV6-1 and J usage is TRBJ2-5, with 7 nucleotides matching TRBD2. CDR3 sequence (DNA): TGTGCCAGCAGTCAAGCGACTAGCCGGGAGACCCAGTACTTC. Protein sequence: CASSQATSRETQYF.